This T cell receptor beta chain was sequenced in a study of cytomegalovirus exposure and HLA in healthy donors. The PCR was carried out with 60 Vbeta primers and 13 Jbeta primers. The method was immunoSEQ multiplex PCR; TCRdb's version includes in-frame clones alone and lacks a portion of them. The sample contains 150,000 to 200,000 clones, about three quarters of which appear only once. Germline assignment: CDR1 SGHNT and CDR2 YENEEA. V was shortened by 6 bases and J by 4 bases, with 10 bases between the two germline ends. The CDR3 length is 14 residues. The receptor was isolated from a woman aged 40 to 50 in good health and CMV-seronegative. The rearrangement joins TRBV11-3 to TRBJ2-6; TRBD2 is a possible D gene (5 bases). Material for sequencing was PBMCs. The CDR3, as DNA: TGTGCCAGCAGTGGACTGGACGGGGCCAACGTCCTGACTTTC. Its translation is CASSGLDGANVLTF.